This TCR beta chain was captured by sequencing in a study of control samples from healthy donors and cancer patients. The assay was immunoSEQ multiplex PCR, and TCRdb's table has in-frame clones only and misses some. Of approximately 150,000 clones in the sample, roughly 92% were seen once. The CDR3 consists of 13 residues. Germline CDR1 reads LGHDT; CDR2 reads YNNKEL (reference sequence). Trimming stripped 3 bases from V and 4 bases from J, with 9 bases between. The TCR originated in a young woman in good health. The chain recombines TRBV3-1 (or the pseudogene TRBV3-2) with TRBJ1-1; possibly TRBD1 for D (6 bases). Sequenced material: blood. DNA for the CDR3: TGTGCCAGCAGCCAGGCAGGGGTCACTGAAGCTTTCTTT. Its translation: CASSQAGVTEAFF.